One and the same sample provided the 14 T cell receptor beta chains below, sequenced in a study of T cell responses to AZD1222 COVID-19 vaccine (dated by TCRdb to the early 2020s). Library method: the immunoSEQ multiplex PCR assay. Imported from immuneACCESS, the table was reduced by TCRdb to in-frame sequences with V and J called. These copies leave out some clones; in studies compared against another copy, an unresolved V gene accounts for under half, and the cause of the remainder is not known. The sample table contains some 120,000 clones; only one count was recorded for approximately 85% of them. 3% to 4.5% of the sample comes from the top ten. Taken with the paper, the label for time point translates to: baseline before first vaccination. Explained via the paper, the treatment or condition label denotes: meningococcal conjugate vaccine given as trial control. The sample was peripheral blood, taken on day 0 of MenACWY control vaccination. The source of these receptors is an adult in good health.

The chain employs TRBV18 and TRBJ2-1; D perhaps matches TRBD1 (6 bases). Germline values: CDR1 KGHSH, CDR2 LQKENI. Trimming removed 3 bases at V and 5 bases at J, with 14 bases between. This CDR3 is built from 15 residues. This chain's CDR3 is CASSPPSQGNNEQFF. The CDR3 coding sequence is TGTGCCAGCTCACCGCCGAGCCAGGGGAACAATGAGCAGTTCTTC.

The V and J genes are TRBV5-1 and TRBJ1-5; possible D gene TRBD1, 5 bases. Germline CDR1 is SGHRS and CDR2 is YFSETQ. The CDR3 is made up of 15 amino acids. V lost 7 bases and J 6 bases, leaving 20 bases between the germline ends. The CDR3 DNA follows: TGCGCCAGCCGCCCCGGGGGGGGAGGAGGTCAGCCCCAGCATTTT. Translating it yields CASRPGGGGGQPQHF.

The V gene is TRBV24-1, the J gene TRBJ1-5; D might be TRBD1 (5 bases). Trimming removed 7 bases from V and 2 bases from J, with 8 bases in between. From germline, CDR1 is KGHDR and CDR2 SFDVKD. The CDR3 is 13 amino acids. The CDR3 protein is CATSTQGNQPQHF. In DNA, the CDR3 is TGTGCCACCAGCACACAGGGCAATCAGCCCCAGCATTTT.

The V and J genes are TRBV19 and TRBJ1-4; D might be TRBD1 (6 bases). Germline loops: CDR1 LNHDA, CDR2 SQIVND (reference sequence). This CDR3 has 15 amino acids. V lost 5 bases, J lost 3 bases, and 13 bases lay in between. In DNA, the CDR3 is TGTGCCAGTAGTGCGAGGGGGACCGCTAATGAAAAACTGTTTTTT. Its translation is CASSARGTANEKLFF.

This clone was seen only once. V gene TRBV4-1 combines with J gene TRBJ2-3; TRBD2 agrees at 9 bases. This CDR3 is built from 18 residues. The germline V gene encodes CDR1 MGHRA and CDR2 YSYEKL. The V gene end was trimmed by 6 bases and the J gene end by 2 bases; junction bases not matched to a gene: 15. The DNA for the CDR3 is TGCGCCAGCAGTCGGACCTTCGCTAGCGGGGAGGTCACAGATACGCAGTATTTT. Amino acids: CASSRTFASGEVTDTQYF.

This chain connects TRBV7-9 to TRBJ2-3, with 7 bases fitting TRBD2. The ends lost 2 bases at V and 4 bases at J; junction bases unmatched: 6. In germline, CDR1 is SEHNR, CDR2 FQNEAQ (reference sequence). CDR3 length: 15 amino acids. CDR3 in amino acids: CASSLSSGESDTQYF. CDR3 bases: TGTGCCAGCAGCTTATCCAGCGGGGAGTCAGATACGCAGTATTTT.

The rearrangement links TRBV7-2 to TRBJ2-7; 7 nucleotides match TRBD2. The germline V gene encodes CDR1 SGHTA and CDR2 FQGNSA. The CDR3 length is 18 residues. V lost 1 base and J lost 5; bases outside the gene matches: 17. CDR3 in amino acids: CASSLGRGGNPWSHEQYF. The CDR3, as DNA: TGTGCCAGCAGCTTAGGTCGCGGGGGAAACCCTTGGTCCCACGAGCAGTACTTC.

CDR3 sequence: CASSAGQGRVSGYTF. CDR3 DNA: TGTGCCAGCAGCGCGGGACAGGGGCGCGTGAGTGGCTACACCTTC. V gene TRBV9 combines with J gene TRBJ1-2; 10 bases match TRBD1. V trimming: 3 bases; J trimming: 7 bases; junction bases outside the gene matches: 9. Germline-derived CDR1 and CDR2 are SGDLS and YYNGEE. The CDR3 sequence is 15 residues long.

The CDR3 here is CASSQRQGAGTF. The CDR3 DNA sequence: TGTGCCAGCAGCCAAAGACAGGGGGCCGGAACCTTC. The chain carries TRBV11-2 and TRBJ1-2; 10 bases fit TRBD1. Per the germline V gene, CDR1 is SGHAT and CDR2 is FQNNGV. There are 12 residues in the CDR3. The trim removed 5 bases at V and 14 bases at J, leaving 8 bases unmatched.

This clone was seen once. V gene TRBV10-3 combines with J gene TRBJ2-7; the match to TRBD1 covers 9 bases. The CDR3 has 16 residues. J gave up 4 bases and V 4 bases, and 11 bases lay outside the gene matches. CDR1 is ENHRY, CDR2 SYGVKD, per germline. For the CDR3, the DNA is TGTGCCATCAGTGGGCCACCGGGACAGGGATTTTACGAGCAGTACTTC. Translated: CAISGPPGQGFYEQYF.

This clone was seen more than once but under ten times. The chain has TRBV11-2 and TRBJ1-1; 8 bases agree with TRBD1. The CDR3 is 15 amino acids. Germline CDR1 reads SGHAT; CDR2 reads FQNNGV. V trimming: 3 bases; J trimming: 5 bases; junction bases outside the gene matches: 8. The CDR3 region has the DNA TGTGCCAGCAGCTTGATCAGGGGGCGATGGACTGAAGCTTTCTTT. Protein sequence: CASSLIRGRWTEAFF.

V gene TRBV6-5 combines with J gene TRBJ2-3; TRBD2 is a possible D gene (7 bases). The CDR3 consists of 14 residues. Germline V gene sequence: CDR1 MNHEY, CDR2 SVGAGI. V was clipped by 6 bases and J by 6 bases, with 16 bases between them. As DNA, the CDR3 is TGTGCCAGCAGGACGGGGGGCCGGGCGGATACGCAGTATTTT. This encodes CASRTGGRADTQYF.

This rearrangement joins TRBV19 to TRBJ2-1; 9 positions match TRBD2. CDR1 is LNHDA and CDR2 is SQIVND in the germline V gene (reference sequence). The trim removed 3 bases at V and 9 bases at J, leaving 6 bases unmatched. The CDR3 sequence is 14 residues long. CDR3 sequence (DNA): TGTGCCAGTAGTATGGGCGGGGGGGCCGTTGAGCAGTTCTTC. This gives the protein CASSMGGGAVEQFF.

This clone was observed once. The CDR3 nucleotides read TGTGCCAGCAGTATACAGGGGGCCGCAGATACGCAGTATTTT. Protein product: CASSIQGAADTQYF. The chain carries TRBV25-1 and TRBJ2-3, with 9 bases aligning to TRBD1. The CDR3 spans 14 residues. Trimming cost V 5 bases and J 4 bases; bases outside gene matches: 4. CDR1 MGHDK and CDR2 SYGVNS come from the germline V gene. The whole variable domain, filled in from reference TRBV25-1 and TRBJ2-3, reads EADIYQTPRYLVIGTGKKITLECSQTMGHDKMYWYQQDPGMELHLIHYSYGVNSTEKGDLSSESTVSRIRTEHFPLTLESARPSHTSQYLCASSIQGAADTQYFGPGTRLTVL.